This entry is about one T cell receptor (beta chain). Its antigen is undetermined. Unstimulated Tregs (CD4+CD25+CD127-) and CD4+CD25- non-Tregs were sorted from PBMCs. The sample belongs to a study of Tregs in tolerant kidney transplant recipients. Study-wide context: Related graft donors supplied nonmyeloablative bone marrow transplants, and mixed chimerism was transient.

Sequencing was performed with immunoSEQ multiplex PCR; in TCRdb, only in-frame clones are kept and a portion is missing. Of some 70,000 clones listed, roughly 89% are singletons. CDR1 and CDR2 (germline): MDHEN, SYDVKM. V gave up 5 bases and J gave up 8 bases, with 16 bases separating them. The CDR3 is 14 residues long. Study results and limitations: Biological reproducibility was not directly addressed, but technical replication error appeared minimal. Some patients' samples used different primers over time, so nucleotide sequences weren't comparable.

This TCR derives from a human donor who received a combined kidney and bone marrow transplant. The rearrangement uses TRBV28 and TRBJ1-5; D unclear. The sample was CD4+ T cells from blood, taken before the transplant. The CDR3 region is CASSPGPLREPQHF. The DNA for the CDR3 is TGTGCCAGCAGTCCTGGACCCCTGAGGGAGCCCCAGCATTTT.